Listed here are 26 T cell receptor beta chains from one sample, sequenced in a study of T cell repertoires in cytomegalovirus infection. Each CDR3 protein gets one entry after TCRdb re-called the reads with MiXCR. Among approximately 250,000 distinct CDR3 sequences listed, around 9% were seen once. Sequences were obtained from PBMCs. The source is a human donor in good health (CMV status not recorded). Some clones in this sample may be carry-over from other donors' samples.

This clonotype was recorded many times. This sequence joins TRBV10-3 and TRBJ2-7; 11 positions match TRBD1. V lost 7 bases to trimming and J lost 6 bases; unmatched junction nucleotides: 2. Germline values: CDR1 ENHRY, CDR2 SYGVKD. CDR3 length: 12 residues. The CDR3 region has the DNA TGTGCCATCAAAGGACAGGGGGCCGAGCAGTACTTC. Translated: CAIKGQGAEQYF.

The sample holds many counts of this clonotype. The chain carries TRBV7-2 and TRBJ1-2; perhaps TRBD1 as D (6 bases). Trimming pared 3 bases from V and 8 bases from J, leaving 19 bases between. CDR3 length: 15 amino acids. The germline gives CDR1 SGHTA, CDR2 FQGNSA. The CDR3 nucleotides are TGTGCCAGCAGCTTGACGACAGGCGCTACCGGCGGCTACACCTTC. Translated: CASSLTTGATGGYTF.

The rearrangement uses TRBV19 and TRBJ2-5; weak D call: TRBD2 (6 bases). Germline CDR1 is LNHDA and CDR2 is SQIVND (reference sequence). V was shortened by 3 bases and J by 0 bases, with 11 bases between the two germline ends. CDR3 length: 15 amino acids. The CDR3 region has the DNA TGTGCCAGTAGTATGGGTGGGAGGAACCAAGAGACCCAGTACTTC. The encoded protein is CASSMGGRNQETQYF.

This clonotype has ten or more counts. The rearrangement links TRBV30 to TRBJ1-1; D call uncertain. Germline CDR1 reads GTSNPN; CDR2 reads SVGIG (reference sequence). CDR3 length: 13 amino acids. V lost 3 bases and J 0 bases, leaving 8 bases between the germline ends. This CDR3 is CAWRGIVNTEAFF. The CDR3 DNA reads TGTGCCTGGAGGGGAATAGTGAACACTGAAGCTTTCTTT.

This clonotype was recorded many times. This rearrangement joins TRBV7-2 to TRBJ1-3; 9 nucleotides line up with TRBD1. Germline CDR1 reads SGHTA; CDR2 reads FQGNSA. This CDR3 contains 19 residues. V lost 6 bases, J lost 0 bases, and 15 bases stayed unmatched. The CDR3 is CASSFLTGQGTSSGNTIYF. CDR3 in DNA: TGTGCCAGCAGTTTTCTAACGGGACAGGGTACCTCCTCTGGAAACACCATATATTTT.

This clonotype was detected many times. V gene TRBV19 combines with J gene TRBJ1-2; D might be TRBD1 (6 bases). The CDR3 sequence is 15 residues long. The V end lost 2 bases, the J end lost 5 bases, and 15 bases lay between the germline ends. Per the germline V gene, CDR1 is LNHDA and CDR2 is SQIVND (reference sequence). The CDR3 sequence: CASSIMAGAKYGYTF. The CDR3 nucleotides read TGTGCCAGTAGTATAATGGCAGGGGCAAAGTATGGCTACACCTTC.

In its sample, this clonotype was seen many times. The V gene is TRBV7-2, the J gene TRBJ2-7; 9 bases fit TRBD1. The CDR3 consists of 16 residues. Looked up from germline, CDR1 is SGHTA and CDR2 is FQGNSA. The trim removed 1 base at V and 3 bases at J, leaving 7 bases unmatched. CDR3 coding DNA: TGTGCCAGCAGCTTAGGGGGGACAGGGTCGAACTACGAGCAGTACTTC. The encoded protein is CASSLGGTGSNYEQYF. The complete variable domain, with remaining parts taken from reference TRBV7-2 and TRBJ2-7, reads GAGVSQSPSNKVTEKGKDVELRCDPISGHTALYWYRQSLGQGLEFLIYFQGNSAPDKSGLPSDRFSAERTGGSVSTLTIQRTQQEDSAVYLCASSLGGTGSNYEQYFGPGTRLTVT.

This clonotype has at least ten counts. This chain links TRBV7-2 with TRBJ2-5, with TRBD2 matching over 8 bases. Unmatched junction bases numbered 9, after V lost 5 bases and J lost 4 bases. This CDR3 has 15 amino acids. Germline V gene lookup returns CDR1 SGHTA and CDR2 FQGNSA. CDR3 amino acids: CASSVFGRAGETQYF. DNA of the CDR3: TGTGCCAGCAGCGTTTTCGGGAGGGCCGGAGAGACCCAGTACTTC.

This clonotype was found many times. The V gene is TRBV7-2, the J gene TRBJ2-4; D gene unclear. Deletions cut 0 bases from V and 5 bases from J, with 5 bases between. Germline-derived CDR1 and CDR2 are SGHTA and FQGNSA. The CDR3 spans 13 residues. The CDR3 region has the DNA TGTGCCAGCAGCTTAGCGGTTGAAAACATTCAGTACTTC. Amino acids: CASSLAVENIQYF.

This clonotype was observed at least ten times. The chain employs TRBV12-3 or TRBV12-4 and TRBJ2-1; TRBD1 matches 9 bases. The V segment lost 6 bases and the J segment 9 bases; nucleotides outside the gene matches: 6. The CDR3 sequence is 13 residues long. The CDR3 region is CASRPQGAGEQFF. For the CDR3, the DNA is TGTGCCAGCAGACCACAGGGGGCTGGTGAGCAGTTCTTC.

In this sample, this clonotype turned up many times. The V and J genes are TRBV7-6 and TRBJ2-3, with 11 positions matching TRBD2. Germline CDR1 SGHVS, CDR2 FNYEAQ. The CDR3 runs to 15 residues. V trimming: 5 bases; J trimming: 4 bases; junction bases outside the gene matches: 5. The CDR3 is CASSDPGLAADTQYF. CDR3 DNA sequence: TGTGCCAGCAGCGACCCGGGACTAGCGGCAGATACGCAGTATTTT.

The V call is TRBV4-2, the J call TRBJ2-2; TRBD1 aligns across 9 bases. V trimming: 3 bases; J trimming: 5 bases; junction bases outside the gene matches: 10. CDR1 LGHNA and CDR2 YNFKEQ come from the germline V gene. The CDR3 length is 17 residues. The CDR3 sequence is CASSQEAAGQGTGELFF. CDR3 nucleotides: TGTGCCAGCAGCCAGGAAGCTGCGGGACAGGGAACCGGGGAGCTGTTTTTT.

Ten or more counts support this clonotype. CDR3 protein: CAINEQGRREQYF. As DNA, the CDR3 is TGTGCCATCAACGAACAGGGGAGGAGAGAGCAGTACTTC. This sequence joins TRBV10-3 and TRBJ2-7, with D maybe TRBD1 (7 bases). Looked up from germline, CDR1 is ENHRY and CDR2 is SYGVKD. V was shortened by 7 bases and J by 7 bases, with 17 bases between the two germline ends. There are 13 residues in the CDR3.

This clonotype was found many times. CDR3 bases: TGTGCCAGCACCCCGGGGGCGCGTGGGGATCAGCCCCAGCATTTT. Translating it yields CASTPGARGDQPQHF. The chain recombines TRBV12-3 or TRBV12-4 with TRBJ1-5, with TRBD1 as a possible D gene (6 bases). Deletions cut 7 bases from V and 5 bases from J, with 18 bases between. The CDR3 runs 15 residues.

This clonotype occurred a few times. One end of the junction is discordant with germline, which a read error may explain. The chain employs TRBV7-6 and TRBJ2-5; 7 nucleotides agree with TRBD2. The CDR3 contains 15 residues. The germline gives CDR1 SGHVS, CDR2 FNYEAQ. For the CDR3, the DNA is TGTGCTAGCAGCCTATCGGGAGGTCACCAAGAGACCCAGTACTTC. Translation: CASSLSGGHQETQYF.

This clonotype was recorded many times. The CDR3 is CASSSGQGAKYGYTF. In DNA form, the CDR3 reads TGTGCCAGCAGCTCTGGACAGGGGGCAAAGTACGGCTACACCTTC. This chain uses TRBV7-9 with TRBJ1-2; 11 bases are a match to TRBD1. Germline V gene data show CDR1 as SEHNR and CDR2 as FQNEAQ (reference sequence). V was clipped by 4 bases and J by 8 bases; unmatched bases: 9. The CDR3 loop spans 15 amino acids.

This clonotype was counted between two and nine times. The chain recombines TRBV20-1 with TRBJ2-1, with TRBD1 matching 9 bases. Germline values: CDR1 DFQATT, CDR2 SNEGSKA (reference sequence). The CDR3 is made up of 15 amino acids. V dropped 3 bases and J dropped 4; count of bases not matched to a gene: 7. As DNA, the CDR3 is TGCAGTGCTAGCCCGATAGGACAGGGGTACAATGAGCAGTTCTTC. Translation gives CSASPIGQGYNEQFF.

In its sample, this clonotype was seen many times. The rearrangement joins TRBV20-1 to TRBJ1-6; D is possibly TRBD1 (5 bases). Germline lookup yields CDR1 DFQATT and CDR2 SNEGSKA (reference sequence). Trimming removed 6 bases from V and 7 bases from J, with 19 bases in between. This CDR3 spans 15 amino acids. The CDR3 nucleotides are TGCAGTGCCCGGAGGGGCAGAGGAGGGAATTCACCCCTCCACTTT. Its protein product is CSARRGRGGNSPLHF.

This clonotype was observed many times. The chain links TRBV7-2 to TRBJ2-6; 8 bases are a match to TRBD1. V shed 7 bases and J 2 bases; nucleotides not matched to a gene: 4. The CDR3 extends over 15 amino acids. Germline loops: CDR1 SGHTA, CDR2 FQGNSA. DNA of the CDR3: TGTGCCAGCAATGCAGGGGGCGCTGGGGCCAACGTCCTGACTTTC. Translating gives CASNAGGAGANVLTF.

Turning to this clonotype: Possible read error: a much larger clone is one base away. This chain joins TRBV10-1 and TRBJ2-2, with 7 bases lining up with TRBD2. The CDR3 is made up of 14 amino acids. The trim removed 6 bases at V and 4 bases at J, leaving 5 bases unmatched. The germline V gene encodes CDR1 WNHNN and CDR2 SYGVQD (reference sequence). The CDR3 sequence is CASRPSGTTGELFF. CDR3 DNA: TGCGCCAGCAGACCTAGCGGAACCACCGGGGAGCTGTTTTTT.

J is TRBJ2-1 and V is TRBV6-2 or TRBV6-3; 15 bases fit TRBD2. This CDR3 region has 17 residues. The V gene's germline CDR1 is MNHEY and CDR2 SVGEGT. The V gene end was trimmed by 1 base and the J gene end by 4 bases; junction bases not matched to a gene: 2. CDR3 DNA sequence: TGTGCCAGCAGTTACTATGGGACTAGCGGGAGGTACAATGAGCAGTTCTTC. It yields the protein CASSYYGTSGRYNEQFF.

This clonotype was found many times. The V and J genes are TRBV19 and TRBJ1-1; TRBD1 matches 7 bases. This CDR3 has 16 amino acids. The germline gives CDR1 LNHDA, CDR2 SQIVND (reference sequence). V trimming: 5 bases; J trimming: 4 bases; junction bases outside the gene matches: 13. The CDR3 nucleotides read TGTGCCAGTAGTCGGGCCCTCGGGACAGTGACCACTGAAGCTTTCTTT. It codes for CASSRALGTVTTEAFF.

This clonotype was seen ten or more times. This chain connects TRBV4-3 to TRBJ1-1; 8 positions agree with TRBD1. J lost 6 bases, V lost 3 bases, and 9 bases had no gene match. CDR1 and CDR2 (germline): LGHNA, YSLEER. This CDR3 region has 15 residues. The chain's CDR3 is CASSHPTGASAEAFF. The CDR3 DNA is TGCGCCAGCAGCCACCCGACAGGGGCCTCCGCTGAAGCTTTCTTT.

The V call is TRBV5-4, the J call TRBJ1-1, with no clear D. CDR3 length: 13 amino acids. CDR1 and CDR2 (germline): SGHNT, YYREEE (reference sequence). V was shortened by 0 bases and J by 3 bases, with 6 bases between the two germline ends. CDR3: CASSLDQYTEAFF. The CDR3 DNA reads as TGTGCCAGCAGCTTGGATCAGTACACTGAAGCTTTCTTT. Using reference TRBV5-4 and TRBJ1-1 for the parts outside the CDR3, the full variable domain is ETGVTQSPTHLIKTRGQQVTLRCSSQSGHNTVSWYQQALGQGPQFIFQYYREEENGRGNFPPRFSGLQFPNYSSELNVNALELDDSALYLCASSLDQYTEAFFGQGTRLTVV.

V usage is TRBV6-2 or TRBV6-3 and J usage is TRBJ1-5; 12 bases line up with TRBD1. The CDR3 has 17 amino acids. Germline values: CDR1 MNHEY, CDR2 SVGEGT. V was clipped by 5 bases and J by 2 bases; unmatched bases: 7. The CDR3 loop reads CASSTGQGARGNQPQHF. For the CDR3, the DNA is TGTGCCAGCAGTACGGGACAGGGGGCGCGCGGCAATCAGCCCCAGCATTTT.

The sample holds a few counts of this clonotype. The genes are TRBV19 and TRBJ1-1; tentatively, D is TRBD1 (5 bases). Trimming took off 5 bases at V and 1 base at J, with 11 bases between the two ends. Germline-derived CDR1 and CDR2 are LNHDA and SQIVND (reference sequence). The CDR3 spans 14 residues. The DNA for the CDR3 is TGTGCCAGTAGTCAGGTCGGGGCGAACACTGAAGCTTTCTTT. Protein: CASSQVGANTEAFF.